The entry below gives a single T cell receptor beta chain sequence along with its context. Its antigen is still unknown. The data are from a study of cytomegalovirus exposure and HLA in healthy donors. Regarding the study as a whole: When analyzed later, a missense DCLRE1C variant was found to be linked to TCR beta V- and J-gene trimming. The authors judged a highly shared variant cluster likely a sequencing artifact. In a later analysis, at a false discovery rate of 0.05, 16,951 TCR beta sequences were associated with HLA alleles.

The study ran its PCR with 60 Vbeta and 13 Jbeta primers. Assay: immunoSEQ multiplex PCR; the TCRdb copy retains only in-frame clones and omits some. The table lists some 150,000 clones, almost 80% of them singletons. The origin of this receptor is a woman aged 45-65 years in good health and CMV-seronegative. Sequenced: PBMCs.

CDR3 amino acids: CASSLLPGQGTNTIYF. The CDR3 nucleotides are TGTGCCAGCAGCCTCCTCCCGGGACAGGGAACGAACACCATATATTTT. The rearrangement links TRBV7-6 to TRBJ1-3, with 9 bases that match TRBD1. With 5 bases clipped from V and 7 bases from J, the junction kept 12 bases outside the gene matches. Germline V gene lookup returns CDR1 SGHVS and CDR2 FNYEAQ. This CDR3 comprises 16 residues.